The clone carrying this T cell receptor beta chain was counted a single time. Its cognate antigen is unknown. The sample belongs to a study of cytomegalovirus exposure and HLA in healthy donors. With 60 Vbeta and 13 Jbeta primers, the PCR was carried out. Sequenced by immunoSEQ multiplex PCR; TCRdb stores in-frame clones only, minus some. The table includes about 89,000 clones, roughly 80% detected once. Whole-study findings and limits: Analysis was carried out at a later point, and it linked a missense DCLRE1C variant to TCR beta V- and J-gene trimming. The authors assumed roughly uniform sequencing depth across donors for presence/absence analyses. Excluded were some V segments that proved indistinguishable, including TRBV6-2 and TRBV6-3.

Looked up from germline, CDR1 is MNHEY and CDR2 is SVGAGI. V was trimmed by 6 bases and J by 5 bases, leaving 11 bases between them. The CDR3 runs to 14 residues. Nominally healthy donors were sampled, though unrecorded immune exposures were likely. This receptor was taken from a man aged 25-45 years in good health and CMV-seronegative. The sample consisted of PBMCs. J is TRBJ1-6 and V is TRBV6-5, with D hard to call. The CDR3: CASRDRGNNSPLHF. Here the CDR3 DNA reads TGTGCCAGCAGGGACCGGGGAAATAATTCACCCCTCCACTTT.